This passage covers 19 T cell receptor beta chains from one sample sequenced in a study of cytomegalovirus exposure and HLA in healthy donors. The PCR was carried out with 60 Vbeta primers and 13 Jbeta primers. Profiled with immunoSEQ multiplex PCR; TCRdb holds only in-frame clones, not every one. The repertoire holds 150,000 to 170,000 clones, with 70% to 90% as singletons. What was sequenced was PBMCs. These receptors all come from a woman aged 35 to 49 in good health and CMV-seropositive.

The V and J genes are TRBV5-4 and TRBJ2-7; 12 bases are a match to TRBD2. Unmatched junction bases numbered 2, after V lost 4 bases and J lost 6 bases. CDR1 is SGHNT, CDR2 YYREEE, per germline (reference sequence). The CDR3 length is 13 residues. This CDR3 is CASSGGLAGEQYF. CDR3 in DNA: TGTGCCAGCAGCGGGGGACTAGCGGGCGAGCAGTACTTC.

The chain has TRBV28 and TRBJ1-2; D is uncertain. CDR3 size: 14 residues. Trimming removed 2 bases from V and 1 base from J, with 8 bases in between. Germline V CDR1 and CDR2: MDHEN, SYDVKM. The CDR3 region has the DNA TGTGCCAGCAGTTTAGTACAGTTTAACTATGGCTACACCTTC. Translating gives CASSLVQFNYGYTF.

The chain combines TRBV19 with TRBJ2-7; tentatively, D is TRBD2 (6 bases). Germline assignment: CDR1 LNHDA and CDR2 SQIVND (reference sequence). V was clipped by 3 bases and J by 5 bases, with 14 bases between them. The CDR3 consists of 14 residues. The chain's CDR3 is CASSIGRGSHEQYF. CDR3 sequence (DNA): TGTGCCAGTAGTATCGGGCGGGGTTCCCACGAGCAGTACTTC.

The chain recombines TRBV28 with TRBJ2-2; TRBD2 matches 10 bases. This CDR3 is 16 amino acids long. With 5 bases clipped from V and 6 bases from J, the junction kept 9 bases outside the gene matches. The germline V gene encodes CDR1 MDHEN and CDR2 SYDVKM. CDR3 DNA sequence: TGTGCCAGCAGTATCCTAGCGGGAGCGGGGCCCGGGGAGCTGTTTTTT. The encoded protein is CASSILAGAGPGELFF. Together with reference TRBV28 and TRBJ2-2, the CDR3 gives the full variable domain: DVKVTQSSRYLVKRTGEKVFLECVQDMDHENMFWYRQDPGLGLRLIYFSYDVKMKEKGDIPEGYSVSREKKERFSLILESASTNQTSMYLCASSILAGAGPGELFFGEGSRLTVL.

The rearrangement links TRBV5-4 to TRBJ1-5; D is unresolved. Germline values: CDR1 SGHNT, CDR2 YYREEE (reference sequence). The V gene lost 0 bases and the J gene lost 4 bases, with 5 bases spanning the gap. The CDR3 totals 13 residues. The CDR3 DNA is TGTGCCAGCAGCTTGGACGGGAATCAGCCCCAGCATTTT. Its protein is CASSLDGNQPQHF. The variable domain in full, completed from reference TRBV5-4 and TRBJ1-5, reads ETGVTQSPTHLIKTRGQQVTLRCSSQSGHNTVSWYQQALGQGPQFIFQYYREEENGRGNFPPRFSGLQFPNYSSELNVNALELDDSALYLCASSLDGNQPQHFGDGTRLSIL.

V is TRBV19 and J is TRBJ1-1, with a possible D match to TRBD1 (6 bases). From germline, CDR1 is LNHDA and CDR2 SQIVND (reference sequence). V was clipped by 2 bases and J by 7 bases, with 14 bases between them. There are 14 residues in the CDR3. The CDR3: CASSIFRGKGEAFF. CDR3 in DNA: TGTGCCAGTAGTATATTTAGGGGGAAAGGTGAAGCTTTCTTT.

The chain is built from TRBV29-1 and TRBJ1-1; 10 nucleotides agree with TRBD1. Germline CDR1 SQVTM, CDR2 ANQGSEA. The CDR3 spans 11 residues. Unmatched junction bases numbered 3, after V lost 7 bases and J lost 7 bases. DNA for the CDR3: TGCAGCGGGGGACAGGGGTATGAAGCTTTCTTT. It encodes CSGGQGYEAFF. The full variable domain, with the rest looked up from reference TRBV29-1 and TRBJ1-1, is SAVISQKPSRDICQRGTSLTIQCQVDSQVTMMFWYRQQPGQSLTLIATANQGSEATYESGFVIDKFPISRPNLTFSTLTVSNMSPEDSSIYLCSGGQGYEAFFGQGTRLTVV.

The chain employs TRBV30 and TRBJ1-4; TRBD1 might be the D (6 bases). The CDR3 is made up of 14 amino acids. CDR1 is GTSNPN and CDR2 is SVGIG in the germline V gene (reference sequence). V was clipped by 3 bases and J by 0 bases, with 8 bases between them. CDR3 region: CAWRQGATNEKLFF. The CDR3 DNA reads as TGTGCCTGGAGACAGGGAGCAACTAATGAAAAACTGTTTTTT.

The rearrangement uses TRBV11-2 and TRBJ2-7; D perhaps matches TRBD1 (5 bases). CDR3 size: 14 residues. The germline gives CDR1 SGHAT, CDR2 FQNNGV. Trimming took off 1 base at V and 2 bases at J, with 9 bases between the two ends. The CDR3 coding sequence is TGTGCCAGCAGCTTAGCAGGGATTCCCTACGAGCAGTACTTC. Protein product: CASSLAGIPYEQYF. The whole variable domain, remainder taken from reference TRBV11-2 and TRBJ2-7, is EAGVAQSPRYKIIEKRQSVAFWCNPISGHATLYWYQQILGQGPKLLIQFQNNGVVDDSQLPKDRFSAERLKGVDSTLKIQPAKLEDSAVYLCASSLAGIPYEQYFGPGTRLTVT.

This clone was detected a few times. This chain joins TRBV19 and TRBJ2-7; TRBD1 matches 12 bases. Per the germline V gene, CDR1 is LNHDA and CDR2 is SQIVND (reference sequence). The junction had 5 bases not matched to a gene; V was cut back by 5 bases and J by 6 bases. CDR3 length equals 14 residues. This chain's CDR3 is CASSVGQGAFEQYF. CDR3 nucleotides: TGTGCCAGTAGTGTGGGACAGGGGGCCTTCGAGCAGTACTTC.

In its sample, this clone was seen a few times. The rearrangement links TRBV5-4 to TRBJ1-2; D is possibly TRBD1 (5 bases). Germline V gene lookup returns CDR1 SGHNT and CDR2 YYREEE (reference sequence). Deletions cut 3 bases from V and 4 bases from J, with 13 bases between. The CDR3 loop spans 14 amino acids. The CDR3 sequence: CASSSRQSFYGYTF. CDR3 nucleotide sequence: TGTGCCAGCAGCTCTAGACAGAGTTTCTATGGCTACACCTTC.

The chain employs TRBV5-6 and TRBJ1-1; TRBD1 is a possible D gene (6 bases). The germline V gene has CDR1 SGHDT and CDR2 YYEEEE. The V end was cut by 0 bases, the J end by 5 bases, with 14 bases between. The CDR3 contains 15 residues. CDR3 sequence (DNA): TGTGCCAGCAGCTTGGGGATTGGGAGGGGGACTGAAGCTTTCTTT. It translates to CASSLGIGRGTEAFF.

A single count supports this clone. V gene TRBV19 combines with J gene TRBJ1-3, with a possible D match to TRBD1 (5 bases). Germline CDR1 LNHDA, CDR2 SQIVND (reference sequence). The CDR3 is made up of 15 amino acids. V lost 6 bases and J 3 bases, leaving 15 bases between the germline ends. The CDR3 bases are TGTGCCAGTAGCTCGACAGTATTACGTGGAAACACCATATATTTT. This encodes CASSSTVLRGNTIYF.

The chain links TRBV6-1 to TRBJ2-7, with D possibly being TRBD2 (5 bases). Germline V lookup: CDR1 MNHNS, CDR2 SASEGT. The V and J ends lost 2 bases and 1 base respectively, with 15 bases between them. The CDR3 runs to 16 residues. CDR3 DNA: TGTGCCAGCAGTGAATGGGTCTCTAGCTTGTCCTACGAGCAGTACTTC. Amino acids: CASSEWVSSLSYEQYF.

With regard to this clone: The same CDR3 can be traced to other DNA sequences in this sample. V is TRBV27 and J is TRBJ2-7; TRBD2 matches at 7 bases. V lost 6 bases, J lost 0 bases, and 2 bases stayed unmatched. This CDR3 is built from 13 residues. The V gene's germline CDR1 is MNHEY and CDR2 SMNVEV (reference sequence). As DNA, the CDR3 is TGTGCCAGCAGGCCTAGCGGCTCCTACGAGCAGTACTTC. It encodes CASRPSGSYEQYF.

The chain couples TRBV19 to TRBJ1-5; TRBD1 matches at 9 bases. V trimming: 5 bases; J trimming: 6 bases; junction bases outside the gene matches: 8. The CDR3 has 15 residues. The germline V gene encodes CDR1 LNHDA and CDR2 SQIVND (reference sequence). In DNA form, the CDR3 reads TGTGCCAGTAGTGTGGGGACAGGGAAGGCTCAGCCCCAGCATTTT. Amino acids: CASSVGTGKAQPQHF.

The V gene is TRBV6-1, the J gene TRBJ2-3, with D possibly matching TRBD1 (6 bases). V shed 1 base and J shed 1 base, with 9 bases lying between them. The germline gives CDR1 MNHNS, CDR2 SASEGT. CDR3 size: 15 residues. CDR3 protein: CASSEGNRGTDTQYF. DNA of the CDR3: TGTGCCAGCAGTGAAGGTAACAGGGGCACAGATACGCAGTATTTT.

This sequence joins TRBV27 and TRBJ2-3; 10 positions agree with TRBD2. V lost 6 bases to trimming and J lost 0 bases; unmatched junction nucleotides: 0. This CDR3 is 14 amino acids long. Germline lookup yields CDR1 MNHEY and CDR2 SMNVEV (reference sequence). The CDR3 here is CASRLAGSTDTQYF. CDR3 in DNA: TGTGCCAGCAGACTAGCGGGAAGCACAGATACGCAGTATTTT.

The chain recombines TRBV5-1 with TRBJ2-3, with D possibly being TRBD2 (6 bases). The CDR3 consists of 16 residues. Germline CDR1 and CDR2: SGHRS and YFSETQ. Trimming pared 5 bases from V and 4 bases from J, leaving 20 bases between. This chain's CDR3 is CASSPPGTGRADTQYF. The CDR3 region has the DNA TGCGCCAGCAGTCCCCCAGGGACTGGGCGGGCAGATACGCAGTATTTT.